A single sample is the source of the 32 T cell receptor beta chains below, sequenced in a study of Graves' ophthalmopathy and Graves' hyperthyroidism. Researchers took RNA transcripts and amplified TCR beta CDR3 regions from them. First-round RT-PCR used HTBI primers; second-round multiplex PCR followed. TCRdb recomputed calls from the multiplex PCR reads with MiXCR, one row per CDR3 protein. This repertoire shows fewer than 650,000 distinct CDR3 sequences, about 20% found once; its top ten account for roughly 6.9%. Material: peripheral blood. These receptors were obtained from a woman aged 18 to 35 with stable Graves' hyperthyroidism. Some clones in this sample may be carry-over from other donors' samples.

This clonotype has at least ten counts. The chain joins TRBV12-3 or TRBV12-4 to TRBJ1-2; D unresolved. Trimming took off 1 base at V and 10 bases at J, with 10 bases between the two ends. The CDR3 runs to 12 residues. The chain's CDR3 is CASSLGPPVYTF. The DNA of the CDR3 is TGTGCCAGCAGTTTAGGACCCCCGGTCTACACCTTC.

J is TRBJ1-3 and V is TRBV11-2; maybe TRBD1 (6 bases). The CDR3 has 16 amino acids. The V gene lost 4 bases and the J gene lost 2 bases, with 15 bases spanning the gap. Germline V lookup: CDR1 SGHAT, CDR2 FQNNGV. CDR3 sequence: CASSSLSGGPGNTIYF. CDR3 DNA: TGTGCCAGCAGCTCTCTATCTGGGGGCCCTGGAAACACCATATATTTT.

This clonotype was observed many times. J is TRBJ2-7 and V is TRBV10-3, with D perhaps matching TRBD2 (7 bases). The germline V and J ends were trimmed by 3 bases and 3 bases, with 18 bases remaining between them. The germline CDR1 and CDR2 sequences are ENHRY and SYGVKD. The CDR3 has 16 residues. The CDR3, as DNA: TGTGCCATCAGTGACCCCAAGGGGAGGGGGGTCTACGAGCAGTACTTC. Amino acids: CAISDPKGRGVYEQYF.

The chain joins TRBV11-2 to TRBJ1-1; the D gene is possibly TRBD1 (6 bases). The V gene lost 2 bases and the J gene lost 9 bases, with 16 bases spanning the gap. The CDR3 extends over 14 amino acids. The V gene's germline CDR1 is SGHAT and CDR2 FQNNGV. CDR3 DNA: TGTGCCAGCAGCTTAAACACCAGGACAGAGAAAGCTTTCTTT. It yields the protein CASSLNTRTEKAFF.

This clonotype was found many times. The V call is TRBV12-3 or TRBV12-4, the J call TRBJ2-2; 9 positions match TRBD2. There are 15 residues in the CDR3. J lost 5 bases, V lost 5 bases, and 6 bases had no gene match. This CDR3 reads CASSESGGFTGELFF. The CDR3 DNA reads as TGTGCCAGCAGTGAAAGCGGGGGGTTTACCGGGGAGCTGTTTTTT.

This chain connects TRBV5-6 to TRBJ1-5, with 7 bases that match TRBD1. This CDR3 comprises 15 residues. The junction had 5 bases not matched to a gene; V was cut back by 4 bases and J by 1 base. In germline, CDR1 is SGHDT, CDR2 YYEEEE. The CDR3 spells CASSRRGASNQPQHF. Written as DNA, the CDR3 is TGTGCCAGCAGCCGCAGGGGGGCGAGCAATCAGCCCCAGCATTTT.

This clonotype has ten or more counts. The chain uses TRBV7-3 and TRBJ1-2, with 7 bases fitting TRBD1. The CDR3 extends over 15 amino acids. Looked up from germline, CDR1 is SGHTA and CDR2 is FQGTGA. With V trimmed by 4 bases and J by 4 bases, 9 bases remained unmatched. The DNA for the CDR3 is TGTGCCAGCAGCTCCCAAACCGGGACAGCCTATGGCTACACCTTC. This gives the protein CASSSQTGTAYGYTF.

This clonotype was picked up many times. The rearrangement joins TRBV6-5 to TRBJ1-2; 7 positions match TRBD1. CDR1 is MNHEY, CDR2 SVGAGI, per germline. The CDR3 consists of 15 residues. Trimming took 0 bases from V and 0 from J; bases not matched to a gene: 1. The CDR3 DNA reads as TGTGCCAGCAGTTACTCAGGGACAGCTAACTATGGCTACACCTTC. As protein: CASSYSGTANYGYTF.

The rearrangement uses TRBV9 and TRBJ2-7; the D gene is possibly TRBD2 (5 bases). V lost 1 base to trimming and J lost 6 bases, with 14 bases between them. Germline-derived CDR1 and CDR2 are SGDLS and YYNGEE. The CDR3 length is 14 residues. CDR3: CASSVIQGSGEQYF. The CDR3 nucleotides are TGTGCCAGCAGCGTAATACAAGGCAGCGGCGAGCAGTACTTC.

The V gene is TRBV27, the J gene TRBJ1-5; weak D call: TRBD1 (6 bases). CDR1 MNHEY and CDR2 SMNVEV come from the germline V gene (reference sequence). Deletions cut 5 bases from V and 2 bases from J, with 16 bases between. The CDR3 sequence is 16 residues long. CDR3 DNA: TGTGCCAGCAGTCCTAGACAGGCGGGTGGCAATCAGCCCCAGCATTTT. Residues: CASSPRQAGGNQPQHF.

This clonotype was counted many times. The chain couples TRBV6-1 to TRBJ2-2; D might be TRBD1 (6 bases). The length of the CDR3 is 15 residues. Germline CDR1 is MNHNS and CDR2 is SASEGT. The germline V and J ends were trimmed by 6 bases and 2 bases, with 13 bases remaining between them. The CDR3 loop reads CASSPPDSNTGELFF. As DNA, the CDR3 is TGTGCCAGCAGCCCACCGGACAGCAACACCGGGGAGCTGTTTTTT.

At least ten counts were recorded for this clonotype. This sequence joins TRBV12-3 or TRBV12-4 and TRBJ2-7, with 8 bases fitting TRBD1. The CDR3 is 14 amino acids. Germline trimming cut 6 bases from V and 2 bases from J; bases unmatched to any gene: 6. For the CDR3, the DNA is TGTGCCAGCAGCCTGGAACAGGGGGCCTACGAGCAGTACTTC. It yields the protein CASSLEQGAYEQYF.

Ten or more counts support this clonotype. The chain uses TRBV6-5 and TRBJ1-1; 7 positions agree with TRBD1. Germline V gene data show CDR1 as MNHEY and CDR2 as SVGAGI. Trimming removed 0 bases from V and 2 bases from J; junction bases left unmatched: 3. The CDR3 totals 15 residues. The CDR3 DNA sequence: TGTGCCAGCAGTTACTCGTCAGGGGGAAACACTGAAGCTTTCTTT. It yields the protein CASSYSSGGNTEAFF.

This clonotype was seen ten or more times. CDR3 coding DNA: TGTGCCAGCAGCAAGGAAGACGGTCAAGCTTTCTTT. It is translated as CASSKEDGQAFF. The rearrangement uses TRBV7-9 and TRBJ1-1; D gene uncertain. V was pared by 5 bases and J by 9 bases, with 13 bases between. Germline V gives CDR1 SEHNR, CDR2 FQNEAQ (reference sequence). The CDR3 covers 12 residues.

This clonotype was counted ten times or more. The chain combines TRBV20-1 with TRBJ1-2; 7 bases are a match to TRBD1. The CDR3 is 14 amino acids. Germline CDR1 is DFQATT and CDR2 is SNEGSKA (reference sequence). The V gene end was trimmed by 5 bases and the J gene end by 7 bases; junction bases not matched to a gene: 13. This chain's CDR3 is CSAYGRGRIGGYTF. CDR3 coding DNA: TGCAGTGCTTATGGGAGGGGGCGCATAGGTGGCTACACCTTC.

This clonotype came up many times. V is TRBV29-1 and J is TRBJ2-7; TRBD1 aligns across 8 bases. This CDR3 is 13 amino acids long. Germline V gives CDR1 SQVTM, CDR2 ANQGSEA. The V gene end was trimmed by 6 bases and the J gene end by 6 bases; junction bases not matched to a gene: 10. CDR3 sequence (DNA): TGCAGCGTAAAGGACAGGGTCGCTGGCGAGCAGTACTTC. As protein: CSVKDRVAGEQYF.

This clonotype was seen many times. The chain combines TRBV25-1 with TRBJ1-1; TRBD1 matches at 9 bases. CDR3 length: 14 residues. Germline trimming cut 8 bases from V and 5 bases from J; bases unmatched to any gene: 9. From germline, CDR1 is MGHDK and CDR2 SYGVNS. The CDR3 bases are TGTGCCAGCCTCCAACAGGGGGCAGGGACTGAAGCTTTCTTT. Its protein product is CASLQQGAGTEAFF.

This clonotype was observed a few times. The rearrangement joins TRBV28 to TRBJ2-7; no clear D gene. V was shortened by 6 bases and J by 2 bases, with 17 bases between the two germline ends. Germline V gene lookup returns CDR1 MDHEN and CDR2 SYDVKM. CDR3 size: 15 residues. CDR3 sequence (DNA): TGTGCCAGCAGCCTATTTAGCATGCTCGCCTACGAGCAGTACTTC. This sequence encodes CASSLFSMLAYEQYF.

This clonotype was counted at least ten times. This rearrangement joins TRBV6-1 to TRBJ1-1; D call uncertain. Germline-derived CDR1 and CDR2 are MNHNS and SASEGT. Trimming left V 5 bases short and J 4 bases short, with 17 bases between. This CDR3 spans 15 amino acids. CDR3 coding DNA: TGTGCCAGCAGTCCGAGGGAACCTTGGATCACTGAAGCTTTCTTT. Amino acids: CASSPREPWITEAFF.

This clonotype was seen many times. The chain recombines TRBV12-5 with TRBJ2-5; tentative D call: TRBD2 (6 bases). This CDR3 spans 11 amino acids. Germline CDR1 is LGHNT and CDR2 is FRNRAP. The ends were cut back, 1 base at V and 13 bases at J, with 10 bases in the middle. The CDR3: CASGLGLVSYF. The CDR3 bases are TGTGCTAGTGGTTTGGGACTAGTTTCGTACTTC.

This clonotype occurred many times. The chain combines TRBV7-2 with TRBJ1-5, with D possibly matching TRBD1 (5 bases). V lost 5 bases and J lost 6, with 17 bases in between. Germline CDR1 SGHTA, CDR2 FQGNSA. The CDR3 length is 15 residues. The CDR3 nucleotides read TGTGCCAGCAGCCCGAGTGGGCAGGGAGCTCAGCCCCAGCATTTT. It encodes CASSPSGQGAQPQHF.

This chain connects TRBV7-2 to TRBJ1-1; TRBD1 matches 8 bases. V trimming: 4 bases; J trimming: 4 bases; junction bases outside the gene matches: 8. CDR1 SGHTA and CDR2 FQGNSA come from the germline V gene. This CDR3 has 15 amino acids. The DNA for the CDR3 is TGTGCCAGCAGCTCACAGGACAGGGTGGGCACTGAAGCTTTCTTT. The encoded protein is CASSSQDRVGTEAFF.

The table lists this clonotype with many counts. V is TRBV6-1 and J is TRBJ2-7; D tentatively reads TRBD1 or TRBD2 (7 bases each). Trimming cost V 7 bases and J 0 bases, with 19 bases left between them. The CDR3 is made up of 16 amino acids. Germline values: CDR1 MNHNS, CDR2 SASEGT. The CDR3 coding sequence is TGTGCCAGCATCCCAAAGGGGGCTAGCGGCTCCTACGAGCAGTACTTC. Protein product: CASIPKGASGSYEQYF.

This clonotype was recorded at least ten times. The chain couples TRBV12-3 or TRBV12-4 to TRBJ2-7; D perhaps matches TRBD2 (6 bases). V was pared by 6 bases and J by 1 base, with 13 bases between. This CDR3 spans 14 amino acids. The CDR3 protein is CASSPWAGSYEQYF. The CDR3 nucleotides are TGTGCCAGCAGCCCTTGGGCGGGATCCTACGAGCAGTACTTC.

There are many counts of this clonotype. J is TRBJ2-5 and V is TRBV20-1, with D perhaps matching TRBD2 (6 bases). The germline V gene has CDR1 DFQATT and CDR2 SNEGSKA (reference sequence). The CDR3 sequence is 13 residues long. V was shortened by 2 bases and J by 5 bases, with 12 bases between the two germline ends. Here the CDR3 DNA reads TGCAGTGCTAGACAACTAGCCGGGGAGACCCAGTACTTC. This gives the protein CSARQLAGETQYF.

This clonotype was observed many times. V is TRBV15 and J is TRBJ1-1, with D possibly TRBD1 on 5 matching bases. Trimming cost V 5 bases and J 1 base, with 20 bases left between them. The germline CDR1 and CDR2 sequences are LNHNV and YYDKDF (reference sequence). The CDR3 length is 17 residues. This CDR3 is CATSAGYIQGENTEAFF. The CDR3 region has the DNA TGTGCCACCAGCGCCGGGTACATCCAGGGTGAGAACACTGAAGCTTTCTTT.

To note about this clonotype: A much more abundant neighbour one base away suggests this may be a read error. The J gene is TRBJ2-7, the V gene TRBV5-1; TRBD1 matches at 9 bases. The CDR3 sequence is 17 residues long. Germline assignment: CDR1 SGHRS and CDR2 YFSETQ. With V trimmed by 2 bases and J by 3 bases, 12 bases remained unmatched. The CDR3 here is CASSLTGTGHLFYEQYF. The CDR3 DNA sequence: TGCGCCAGCAGCTTAACAGGGACAGGGCATCTCTTCTACGAGCAGTACTTC. Filled out from reference TRBV5-1 and TRBJ2-7, the complete variable domain reads KAGVTQTPRYLIKTRGQQVTLSCSPISGHRSVSWYQQTPGQGLQFLFEYFSETQRNKGNFPGRFSGRQFSNSRSEMNVSTLELGDSALYLCASSLTGTGHLFYEQYFGPGTRLTVT.

V is TRBV6-1 and J is TRBJ2-5, with 8 bases that match TRBD1. Trimming cost V 8 bases and J 5 bases; bases outside gene matches: 10. CDR1 MNHNS and CDR2 SASEGT come from the germline V gene. The CDR3 extends over 14 amino acids. In DNA form, the CDR3 reads TGTGCCAGCGACCGTGGACAGGGTCAGGAGACCCAGTACTTC. Translating gives CASDRGQGQETQYF.

This clonotype was counted ten times or more. As DNA, the CDR3 is TGTGCCAGCAGCTTAGTGGCGGGTCAGCCCCAGCATTTT. Amino acids: CASSLVAGQPQHF. J is TRBJ1-5 and V is TRBV7-2, with D uncertain. Per germline, CDR1 SGHTA and CDR2 FQGNSA. With 1 base removed from V and 6 bases from J, the gap between germline ends came to 7 bases. The CDR3 totals 13 residues.

Turning to this clonotype: Germline is not matched at one junction end, which may reflect a read error. This chain joins TRBV11-1 and TRBJ2-7, with a possible D match to TRBD2 (7 bases). The CDR3 loop spans 16 amino acids. In germline, CDR1 is SGHAT, CDR2 FQDESV (reference sequence). The CDR3 coding sequence is TGTACCAGCAGCAGCCTGCGGGGGCCTCTCTCCTACGAGCAGTACTTC. This sequence encodes CTSSSLRGPLSYEQYF.

The sample holds many counts of this clonotype. CDR3 sequence reads: CASSYFQGSEGETQYF. CDR3 in DNA: TGTGCCAGCAGTTACTTCCAGGGTTCGGAGGGAGAGACCCAGTACTTC. This rearrangement joins TRBV6-5 to TRBJ2-5; D possibly corresponds to TRBD2 (6 bases). V lost 1 base and J lost 4, with 16 bases in between. CDR1 is MNHEY and CDR2 is SVGAGI in the germline V gene. There are 16 residues in the CDR3.

Details on this clonotype: A much larger clone lies one base from this, so it may be a read error. This chain joins TRBV2 and TRBJ1-1; the D gene is possibly TRBD1 (5 bases). Germline V gene data show CDR1 as SNHLY and CDR2 as FYNNEI. V was pared by 8 bases and J by 1 base, with 14 bases between. The CDR3 runs to 14 residues. The CDR3 region has the DNA TGTGCCAGCTGTCGCCTTGGACAGAACACTGAAGCTTTCTTT. Residues: CASCRLGQNTEAFF. The full variable domain, its missing parts supplied by reference TRBV2 and TRBJ1-1, is EPEVTQTPSHQVTQMGQEVILRCVPISNHLYFYWYRQILGQKVEFLVSFYNNEISEKSEIFDDQFSVERPDGSNFTLKIRSTKLEDSAMYFCASCRLGQNTEAFFGQGTRLTVV.